This TCR beta chain derives from a study of blood T cell repertoires in COVID-19. About the study: Sample material is recorded as cDNA or gDNA derived from T cells, B-cell-depleted T cells, or PBMCs.

CDR1 is SNHLY and CDR2 is FYNNEI in the germline V gene. This CDR3 comprises 12 residues. Here immunoSEQ multiplex PCR was the method, and the copy in TCRdb shows in-frame clones only, minus some. The table lists 80,000 to 95,000 clones, roughly nine tenths of them singletons. This receptor was obtained from a human donor with active COVID-19. The donor label of this sample is uncertain. This chain connects TRBV2 to TRBJ1-4, with 8 bases matching TRBD1. Sequencing was done on a sample of peripheral blood. This CDR3 is CGVGQVNEKLFF. CDR3 in DNA: TGTGGCGTGGGACAGGTTAATGAAAAACTGTTTTTT.